A selection of T cell receptor beta chains follows, all from one sample in a study of T cell responses to AZD1222 COVID-19 vaccine. The protocol was immunoSEQ multiplex PCR, while the TCRdb copy is restricted to in-frame clones and leaves out a portion. The sample holds roughly 80,000 clones; roughly 88% are singletons and the top ten take roughly 5.1%. This material consisted of peripheral blood, taken on day 0 of MenACWY control vaccination. The receptors derive from an adult in good health. Each CDR3 is given with its conserved first and last residue. A D gene is named only where the DNA matches it firmly. Clone sizes are given selectively: once, few, many, or a class where the clone is expanded.

J: TRBJ2-1
size: -
V: TRBV9
D: -
CDR3: CASSAAVLLGAPYNEQFF
DNA: TGTGCCAGCAGCGCCGCAGTCCTACTCGGGGCTCCCTACAATGAGCAGTTCTTC

J: TRBJ1-6
size: -
V: TRBV14
D: -
CDR3: CASSQYSPLHF
DNA: TGTGCCAGCAGCCAGTATTCACCCCTCCACTTT

J: TRBJ2-1
size: -
V: TRBV29-1
D: -
CDR3: CSVDEGQVFLSYNEQFF
DNA: TGCAGCGTTGACGAGGGGCAGGTTTTTCTTTCCTACAATGAGCAGTTCTTC

J: TRBJ2-3
size: once
V: TRBV5-6
D: TRBD1
CDR3: CASSLDRGHTDTQYF
DNA: TGTGCCAGCAGCTTGGACAGGGGACACACGGATACGCAGTATTTT

J: TRBJ2-5
size: -
V: TRBV9
D: TRBD2
CDR3: CASSVYGERELQETQYF
DNA: TGTGCCAGCAGCGTATACGGGGAGCGGGAGTTGCAAGAGACCCAGTACTTC

J: TRBJ2-5
size: -
V: TRBV30
D: -
CDR3: CAWAQVTQETQYF
DNA: TGTGCCTGGGCCCAGGTTACACAAGAGACCCAGTACTTC

J: TRBJ1-3
size: -
V: TRBV11-2
D: -
CDR3: CASSQDSSGNTIYF
DNA: TGTGCCAGCAGTCAAGACTCCTCTGGAAACACCATATATTTT

J: TRBJ2-2
size: -
V: TRBV9
D: -
CDR3: CATTPGVANTGELFF
DNA: TGTGCCACCACCCCCGGGGTCGCGAACACCGGGGAGCTGTTTTTT

J: TRBJ2-2
size: -
V: TRBV18
D: TRBD1
CDR3: CASSKQGDTGELFF
DNA: TGTGCCAGCTCGAAACAGGGGGACACCGGGGAGCTGTTTTTT

J: TRBJ2-1
size: -
V: TRBV6-5
D: -
CDR3: CASSYSLDNEQFF
DNA: TGTGCCAGCAGTTACAGCCTGGACAATGAGCAGTTCTTC

J: TRBJ2-5
size: -
V: TRBV7-3
D: TRBD2
CDR3: CASSLIAGDLETQYF
DNA: TGTGCCAGCAGCTTAATAGCGGGAGATTTGGAGACCCAGTACTTC

J: TRBJ2-7
size: once
V: TRBV19
D: -
CDR3: CASSIFGTPKVSYEQYF
DNA: TGTGCCAGTAGTATTTTTGGGACTCCAAAAGTATCCTACGAGCAGTACTTC

J: TRBJ1-1
size: once
V: TRBV6-1
D: TRBD1
CDR3: CASSEPGQGNTEAFF
DNA: TGTGCCAGCAGTGAACCTGGACAGGGGAACACTGAAGCTTTCTTT

J: TRBJ2-3
size: -
V: TRBV7-9
D: -
CDR3: CASSLAEGSRTQYF
DNA: TGTGCCAGCAGCTTAGCCGAGGGTTCCAGGACGCAGTATTTT

J: TRBJ1-5
size: once
V: TRBV6-5
D: -
CDR3: CASSYSNRVQPQHF
DNA: TGTGCCAGCAGTTACTCGAATCGGGTGCAGCCCCAGCATTTT

J: TRBJ1-1
size: -
V: TRBV7-6
D: -
CDR3: CASSRDLNTEAFF
DNA: TGTGCCAGCAGCCGGGACTTGAACACTGAAGCTTTCTTT

J: TRBJ2-5
size: once
V: TRBV27
D: -
CDR3: CASSRSRGETQYF
DNA: TGTGCCAGCAGTCGGAGCCGGGGGGAGACCCAGTACTTC

J: TRBJ1-1
size: -
V: TRBV20-1
D: -
CDR3: CSASFFGGSTEAFF
DNA: TGCAGTGCTAGTTTCTTTGGTGGGAGCACTGAAGCTTTCTTT

J: TRBJ1-6
size: -
V: TRBV12-3/TRBV12-4
D: -
CDR3: CASSLTGPSPLHF
DNA: TGTGCCAGCAGTTTAACAGGGCCTTCACCCCTCCACTTT

J: TRBJ1-1
size: -
V: TRBV5-5
D: -
CDR3: CASSLRVGNTEAFF
DNA: TGTGCCAGCAGCTTGCGGGTGGGGAACACTGAAGCTTTCTTT

J: TRBJ1-3
size: -
V: TRBV7-9
D: -
CDR3: CASSPRGPSGNTIYF
DNA: TGTGCCAGCAGCCCCCGTGGGCCCTCTGGAAACACCATATATTTT

J: TRBJ2-3
size: -
V: TRBV12-3/TRBV12-4
D: -
CDR3: CASSLEDTQYF
DNA: TGTGCCAGCAGCCTCGAAGATACGCAGTATTTT

J: TRBJ2-1
size: once
V: TRBV27
D: TRBD2
CDR3: CASSFFPLSGGLYNEQFF
DNA: TGTGCCAGCAGTTTTTTCCCCCTTTCGGGAGGACTATACAATGAGCAGTTCTTC

J: TRBJ2-7
size: -
V: TRBV19
D: TRBD1
CDR3: CASSIRQGSYEQYF
DNA: TGTGCCAGTAGTATTCGACAGGGATCCTACGAGCAGTACTTC

J: TRBJ2-7
size: once
V: TRBV30
D: -
CDR3: CAWSVGYVAYEQYF
DNA: TGTGCCTGGAGTGTCGGGTACGTTGCCTACGAGCAGTACTTC

J: TRBJ2-7
size: -
V: TRBV2
D: -
CDR3: CASSEQGQASYEQYF
DNA: TGTGCCAGCAGTGAACAGGGCCAGGCATCATACGAGCAGTACTTC

J: TRBJ2-2
size: -
V: TRBV18
D: TRBD1
CDR3: CASSPRGPDTGELFF
DNA: TGTGCCAGCTCGCCTAGGGGGCCGGACACCGGGGAGCTGTTTTTT

J: TRBJ2-4
size: -
V: TRBV19
D: -
CDR3: CASSMGTLAKNIQYF
DNA: TGTGCCAGTAGTATGGGGACCCTAGCCAAAAACATTCAGTACTTC

J: TRBJ2-7
size: few
V: TRBV18
D: -
CDR3: CASSPPPHEQYF
DNA: TGTGCCAGCTCCCCTCCCCCCCACGAGCAGTACTTC

J: TRBJ2-1
size: once
V: TRBV3-1/TRBV3-2
D: -
CDR3: CASSPVVGSGYNEQFF
DNA: TGTGCCAGCAGCCCGGTTGTTGGTAGCGGATACAATGAGCAGTTCTTC

J: TRBJ2-1
size: -
V: TRBV28
D: TRBD1
CDR3: CASSLRDSSYNEQFF
DNA: TGTGCCAGCAGCCTCCGGGACAGCTCCTACAATGAGCAGTTCTTC

J: TRBJ1-2
size: -
V: TRBV18
D: -
CDR3: CASSSGAGYTF
DNA: TGTGCCAGCTCCTCAGGGGCTGGCTACACCTTC

J: TRBJ2-7
size: -
V: TRBV7-2
D: -
CDR3: CASRGTASSYEQYF
DNA: TGTGCCAGCCGGGGGACCGCATCATCCTACGAGCAGTACTTC

J: TRBJ1-5
size: -
V: TRBV6-1
D: -
CDR3: CASSEPLQVQHF
DNA: TGTGCCAGCAGTGAACCATTGCAGGTCCAGCATTTT

J: TRBJ1-1
size: -
V: TRBV14
D: TRBD1
CDR3: CASSQVHSQGAVAFF
DNA: TGTGCCAGCAGCCAAGTACACTCACAGGGGGCCGTCGCTTTCTTT

J: TRBJ2-5
size: few
V: TRBV9
D: -
CDR3: CASSGHQETQYF
DNA: TGTGCCAGCAGCGGACACCAAGAGACCCAGTACTTC

J: TRBJ1-2
size: -
V: TRBV28
D: -
CDR3: CASSLAVLGQTHRGGYTF
DNA: TGTGCCAGCAGTTTGGCTGTGCTCGGACAGACACACCGGGGTGGCTACACCTTC

J: TRBJ1-1
size: once
V: TRBV7-9
D: -
CDR3: CASSLRSINTEAFF
DNA: TGTGCCAGCAGCCTGAGATCGATCAACACTGAAGCTTTCTTT

J: TRBJ1-3
size: -
V: TRBV11-2
D: -
CDR3: CASSRGGNSGNTIYF
DNA: TGTGCCAGCAGCCGAGGGGGGAACTCTGGAAACACCATATATTTT

J: TRBJ1-1
size: -
V: TRBV30
D: -
CDR3: CAWYEARNGGAFF
DNA: TGTGCCTGGTACGAAGCCCGAAACGGGGGAGCTTTCTTT

J: TRBJ2-5
size: -
V: TRBV7-9
D: -
CDR3: CASSLGQIYQETQYF
DNA: TGTGCCAGCAGCTTAGGACAGATCTACCAAGAGACCCAGTACTTC

J: TRBJ2-1
size: -
V: TRBV7-3
D: TRBD2
CDR3: CASSLTSGNHNEQFF
DNA: TGTGCCAGCAGCCTCACCAGCGGGAATCACAATGAGCAGTTCTTC